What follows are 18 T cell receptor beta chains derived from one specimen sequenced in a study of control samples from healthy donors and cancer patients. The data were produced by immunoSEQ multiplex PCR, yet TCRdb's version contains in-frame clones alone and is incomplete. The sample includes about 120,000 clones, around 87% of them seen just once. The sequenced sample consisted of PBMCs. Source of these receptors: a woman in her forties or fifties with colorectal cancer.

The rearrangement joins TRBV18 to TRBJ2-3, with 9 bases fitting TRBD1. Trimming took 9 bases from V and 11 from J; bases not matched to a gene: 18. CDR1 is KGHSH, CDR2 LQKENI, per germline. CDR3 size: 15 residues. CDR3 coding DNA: TGTGCCAGTCAATCACGGGACAGGGCCTCGAAGAGGCAGTATTTT. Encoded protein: CASQSRDRASKRQYF.

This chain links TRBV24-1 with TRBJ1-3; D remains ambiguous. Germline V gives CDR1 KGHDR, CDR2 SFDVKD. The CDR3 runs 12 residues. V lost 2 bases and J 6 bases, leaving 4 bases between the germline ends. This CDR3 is CATSDSQNTIYF. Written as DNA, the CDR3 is TGTGCCACCAGTGATTCCCAAAACACCATATATTTT.

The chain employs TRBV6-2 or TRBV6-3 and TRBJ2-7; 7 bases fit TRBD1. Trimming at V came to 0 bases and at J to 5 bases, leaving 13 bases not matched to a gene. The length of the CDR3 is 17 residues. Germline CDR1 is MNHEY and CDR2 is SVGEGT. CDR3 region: CASSYSYQLQGKDEQYF. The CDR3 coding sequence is TGTGCCAGCAGTTACTCATACCAACTACAGGGGAAGGACGAGCAGTACTTC.

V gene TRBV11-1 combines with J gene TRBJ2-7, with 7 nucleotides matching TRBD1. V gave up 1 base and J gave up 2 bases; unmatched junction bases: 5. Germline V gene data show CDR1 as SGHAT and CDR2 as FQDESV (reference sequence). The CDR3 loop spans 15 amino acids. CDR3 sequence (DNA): TGTGCCAGCAGCTTAGGCGACAGGGAACCCTACGAGCAGTACTTC. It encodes CASSLGDREPYEQYF.

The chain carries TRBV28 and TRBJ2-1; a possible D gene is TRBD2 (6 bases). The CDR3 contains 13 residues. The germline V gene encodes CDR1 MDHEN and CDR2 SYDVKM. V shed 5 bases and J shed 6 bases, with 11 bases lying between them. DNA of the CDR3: TGTGCCAGCAGTCACCCGGGACTCAATGAGCAGTTCTTC. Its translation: CASSHPGLNEQFF.

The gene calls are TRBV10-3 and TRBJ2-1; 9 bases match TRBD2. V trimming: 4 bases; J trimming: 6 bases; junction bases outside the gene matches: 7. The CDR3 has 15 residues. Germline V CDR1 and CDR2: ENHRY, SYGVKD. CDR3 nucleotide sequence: TGTGCCATCAGTGGGGCGGGAGGGCCTCGCAATGAGCAGTTCTTC. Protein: CAISGAGGPRNEQFF.

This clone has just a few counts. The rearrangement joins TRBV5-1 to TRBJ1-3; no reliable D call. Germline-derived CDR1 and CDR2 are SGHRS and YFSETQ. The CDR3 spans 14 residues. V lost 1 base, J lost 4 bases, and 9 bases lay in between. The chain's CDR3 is CASSLSLEGNTIYF. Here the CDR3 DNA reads TGCGCCAGCAGCTTGTCCCTTGAAGGAAACACCATATATTTT.

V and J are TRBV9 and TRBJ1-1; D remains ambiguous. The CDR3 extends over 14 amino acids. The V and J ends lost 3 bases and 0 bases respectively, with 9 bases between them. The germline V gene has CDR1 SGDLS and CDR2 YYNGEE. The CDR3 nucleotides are TGTGCCAGCAGCGCCAGACTCATGAACACTGAAGCTTTCTTT. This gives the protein CASSARLMNTEAFF.

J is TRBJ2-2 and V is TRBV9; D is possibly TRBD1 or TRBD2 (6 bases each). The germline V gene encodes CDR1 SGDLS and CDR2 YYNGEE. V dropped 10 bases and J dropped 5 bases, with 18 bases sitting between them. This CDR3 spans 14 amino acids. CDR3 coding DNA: TGTGCCCGCGGGGTGGGGGCAGGTACCGGGGAGCTGTTTTTT. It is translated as CARGVGAGTGELFF.

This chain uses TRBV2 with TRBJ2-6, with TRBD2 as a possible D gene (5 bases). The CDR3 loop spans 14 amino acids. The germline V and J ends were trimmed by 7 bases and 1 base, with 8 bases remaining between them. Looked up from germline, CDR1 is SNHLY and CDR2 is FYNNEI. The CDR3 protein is CASTGSSGANVLTF. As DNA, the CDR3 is TGTGCCAGCACGGGGTCATCTGGGGCCAACGTCCTGACTTTC.

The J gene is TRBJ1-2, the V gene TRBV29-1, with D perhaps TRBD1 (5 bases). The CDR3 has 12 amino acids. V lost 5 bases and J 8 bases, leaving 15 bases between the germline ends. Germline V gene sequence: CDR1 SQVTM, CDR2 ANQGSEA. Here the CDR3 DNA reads TGCAGCGTTAAGGGGAATACTCGGGGCTACACCTTC. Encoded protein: CSVKGNTRGYTF.

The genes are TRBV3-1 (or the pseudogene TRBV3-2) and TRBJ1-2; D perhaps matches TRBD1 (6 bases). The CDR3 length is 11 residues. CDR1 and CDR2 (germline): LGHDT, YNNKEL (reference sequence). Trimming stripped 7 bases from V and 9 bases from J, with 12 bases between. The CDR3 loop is CASNSGDSYTF. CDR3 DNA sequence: TGTGCCAGCAACTCCGGGGACAGCTACACCTTC.

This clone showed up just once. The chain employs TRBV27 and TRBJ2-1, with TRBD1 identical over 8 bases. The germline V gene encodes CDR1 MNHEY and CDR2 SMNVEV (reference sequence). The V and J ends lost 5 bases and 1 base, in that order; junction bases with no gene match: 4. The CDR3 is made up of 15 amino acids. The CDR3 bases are TGTGCCAGCAGTACCAGGACAGGGTCCTACAATGAGCAGTTCTTC. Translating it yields CASSTRTGSYNEQFF.

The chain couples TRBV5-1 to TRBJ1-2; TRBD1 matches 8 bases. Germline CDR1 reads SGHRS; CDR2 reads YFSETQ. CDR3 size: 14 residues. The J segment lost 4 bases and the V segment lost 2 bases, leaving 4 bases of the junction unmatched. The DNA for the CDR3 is TGCGCCAGCAGCTTCCAGGGGGCCCTCTATGGCTACACCTTC. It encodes CASSFQGALYGYTF.

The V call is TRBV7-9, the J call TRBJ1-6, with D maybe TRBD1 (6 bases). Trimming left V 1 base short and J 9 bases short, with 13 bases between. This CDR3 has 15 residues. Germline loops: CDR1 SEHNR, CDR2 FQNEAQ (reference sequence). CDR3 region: CASSLGGRGVSPLHF. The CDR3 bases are TGTGCCAGCAGCTTAGGGGGCAGGGGTGTTTCACCCCTCCACTTT.

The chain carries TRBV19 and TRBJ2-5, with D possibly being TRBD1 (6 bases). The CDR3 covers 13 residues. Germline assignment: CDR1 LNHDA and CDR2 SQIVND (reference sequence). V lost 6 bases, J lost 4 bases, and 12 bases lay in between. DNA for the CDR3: TGTGCCAGTAGCAGACAGGTAGGAGAGACCCAGTACTTC. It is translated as CASSRQVGETQYF.

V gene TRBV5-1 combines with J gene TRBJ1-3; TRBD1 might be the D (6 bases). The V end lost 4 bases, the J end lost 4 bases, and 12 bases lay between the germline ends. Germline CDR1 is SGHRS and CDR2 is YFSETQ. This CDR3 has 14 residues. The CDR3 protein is CASSEQGQGNTIYF. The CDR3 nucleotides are TGCGCCAGCAGCGAGCAGGGGCAGGGAAACACCATATATTTT.

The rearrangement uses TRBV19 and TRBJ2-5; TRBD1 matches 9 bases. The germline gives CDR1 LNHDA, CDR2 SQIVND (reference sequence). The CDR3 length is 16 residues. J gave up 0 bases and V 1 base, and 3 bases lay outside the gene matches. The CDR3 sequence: CASSIGQGEYQETQYF. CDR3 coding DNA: TGTGCCAGTAGTATAGGACAGGGGGAGTACCAAGAGACCCAGTACTTC.